The rows below give T cell receptor beta chains drawn from one sample of a study of T cell responses to AZD1222 COVID-19 vaccine. The repertoire was sequenced with immunoSEQ multiplex PCR; TCRdb's copy has only in-frame clones and lacks some. The sample contains around 100,000 clones, roughly 90% of which appear only once. The sequences come from peripheral blood, collected on day 0 of AZD1222 vaccination. The origin of the receptors is an adult in good health. Each CDR3 is given with its conserved first and last residue. The D gene is left open where the match is weak. The size field is filled for only some rows; it gives once, few, many or a size class.

d_gene	len	v_gene	abundance	j_gene	CDR3aa	CDR3nt
TRBD2	18	TRBV27	few	TRBJ2-5	CASSPQALLAGTLETQYF	TGTGCCAGCAGTCCCCAGGCCCTACTAGCGGGGACGCTAGAGACCCAGTACTTC
.	12	TRBV25-1	few	TRBJ1-2	CASSEGGLGYTF	TGTGCCAGCAGTGAAGGTGGGCTCGGCTACACCTTC
TRBD1	16	TRBV5-1	.	TRBJ2-2	CASSPKGSGGTGELFF	TGCGCCAGCAGCCCGAAGGGCTCAGGGGGAACCGGGGAGCTGTTTTTT
.	14	TRBV5-8	once	TRBJ1-2	CASSQIGVNYGYTF	TGTGCCAGCAGCCAGATCGGGGTTAACTATGGCTACACCTTC
.	13	TRBV5-1	.	TRBJ2-5	CASSWAGMETQYF	TGCGCCAGCAGCTGGGCAGGGATGGAGACCCAGTACTTC
TRBD1	16	TRBV18	.	TRBJ2-1	CASSPIYPGQRTEQFF	TGTGCCAGCTCACCCATCTACCCGGGACAGAGAACGGAGCAGTTCTTC
.	10	TRBV10-1	.	TRBJ2-1	CASKDNEQFF	TGCGCCAGCAAAGACAATGAGCAGTTCTTC
TRBD1	14	TRBV7-2	.	TRBJ1-2	CASSTQGQGYGYTF	TGTGCCAGCAGCACTCAGGGACAGGGCTATGGCTACACCTTC
TRBD1	14	TRBV7-8	.	TRBJ1-2	CASSLGGGAHGYTF	TGTGCCAGCAGCTTAGGAGGGGGCGCACATGGCTACACCTTC
.	13	TRBV3-1/TRBV3-2	.	TRBJ2-2	CASSPTSTGELFF	TGTGCCAGCAGCCCGACGTCCACCGGGGAGCTGTTTTTT
.	16	TRBV28	once	TRBJ1-1	CASSFGQGGIYTEAFF	TGTGCCAGCAGTTTCGGGCAAGGGGGGATCTACACTGAAGCTTTCTTT
TRBD1	16	TRBV3-1/TRBV3-2	once	TRBJ1-2	CASSPPLSGQVDGYTF	TGTGCCAGCAGCCCCCCACTTTCGGGACAGGTCGATGGCTACACCTTC
.	15	TRBV7-3	.	TRBJ2-1	CASSPTPSSYNEQFF	TGTGCCAGCAGCCCTACCCCGAGCTCCTACAATGAGCAGTTCTTC
.	16	TRBV6-1	once	TRBJ1-4	CASSEFAGVGNEKLFF	TGTGCCAGCAGTGAATTTGCGGGGGTAGGGAATGAAAAACTGTTTTTT
TRBD2	15	TRBV28	.	TRBJ2-2	CASTRLAANTGELFF	TGTGCCAGCACGAGGCTAGCGGCGAACACCGGGGAGCTGTTTTTT
.	17	TRBV7-8	.	TRBJ2-1	CASSQSPRASSYNEQFF	TGTGCCAGCAGCCAAAGCCCCCGGGCGAGCTCCTACAATGAGCAGTTCTTC
.	14	TRBV7-8	.	TRBJ1-5	CASSLDVGNQPQHF	TGTGCCAGCAGCTTAGATGTGGGGAATCAGCCCCAGCATTTT
.	13	TRBV10-2	.	TRBJ2-1	CASSGPSYNEQFF	TGCGCCAGCAGTGGGCCCTCCTACAATGAGCAGTTCTTC
.	13	TRBV6-5	.	TRBJ1-1	CASNEQGNTEAFF	TGTGCCAGCAACGAGCAGGGGAACACTGAAGCTTTCTTT
.	13	TRBV4-1	.	TRBJ1-1	CASSHVQSPEAFF	TGCGCCAGCAGCCACGTACAGTCTCCTGAAGCTTTCTTT
.	16	TRBV21-1	.	TRBJ1-1	CASSPTFSVGGTEAFF	TGTGCCAGCAGCCCCACCTTTAGTGTGGGGGGGACTGAAGCTTTCTTT
.	13	TRBV14	.	TRBJ2-5	CASSQESGRAQYF	TGTGCCAGCAGTCAAGAATCTGGAAGAGCCCAGTACTTC
TRBD2	17	TRBV27	.	TRBJ2-2	CASSSAGASGNTGELFF	TGTGCCAGCAGTTCCGCTGGTGCTAGCGGGAACACCGGGGAGCTGTTTTTT
.	14	TRBV5-6	.	TRBJ1-1	CASSFGRINTEAFF	TGTGCCAGCAGCTTTGGGAGGATTAACACTGAAGCTTTCTTT
.	14	TRBV7-9	.	TRBJ2-7	CASSWGAQTYEQYF	TGTGCCAGCAGCTGGGGGGCCCAGACCTACGAGCAGTACTTC
.	15	TRBV2	.	TRBJ1-1	CASRVVAGANTEAFF	TGTGCCAGCAGGGTTGTAGCTGGGGCGAACACTGAAGCTTTCTTT
TRBD2	19	TRBV6-4	.	TRBJ2-2	CASSQPGLAVFKVAGELFF	TGTGCCAGCAGCCAACCGGGACTAGCGGTTTTCAAGGTGGCCGGGGAGCTGTTTTTT
TRBD2	17	TRBV28	.	TRBJ2-1	CASSSASGDSSYNEQFF	TGTGCCAGCAGCTCCGCTAGCGGGGATAGCTCCTACAATGAGCAGTTCTTC
.	12	TRBV28	.	TRBJ2-7	CASSGGAHEQYF	TGTGCCAGCAGTGGGGGGGCGCATGAGCAGTACTTC
.	13	TRBV27	.	TRBJ2-7	CASSIGVYEQQYF	TGTGCCAGCAGTATCGGGGTATACGAACAGCAGTACTTC
TRBD1	15	TRBV27	.	TRBJ2-7	CASSAAGTGPLEQYF	TGTGCCAGCAGTGCGGCCGGGACAGGTCCCCTTGAGCAGTACTTC
.	17	TRBV15	.	TRBJ1-2	CATSRGPGLTLNYGYTF	TGTGCCACCAGCAGGGGGCCCGGACTTACCCTTAACTATGGCTACACCTTC
.	13	TRBV11-3	.	TRBJ2-2	CASSLGEAGELFF	TGTGCCAGCAGCTTAGGGGAGGCCGGGGAGCTGTTTTTT